This T cell receptor (beta chain) was documented in a study of blood T cell repertoires in COVID-19. Whole-study context: Some COVID-19 samples were acute and others convalescent; all came from the United States, Italy and Spain. Sample material is recorded as cDNA or gDNA derived from T cells, B-cell-depleted T cells, or PBMCs.

The germline V gene has CDR1 WNHNN and CDR2 SYGVQD (reference sequence). This CDR3 contains 13 residues. V was pared by 8 bases and J by 7 bases, with 14 bases between. Enrollment of patients from Seattle took place during active infection, with longitudinal follow-up. Per the study methods: Amplification of reference gene primers was used by the study to estimate nucleated cell counts. Produced via immunoSEQ multiplex PCR; TCRdb's table is partial and in-frame only. V and J calls plus clone size are reproduced from that table; the DNA served to infer D and trimming. The sample includes approximately 500,000 clones, approximately 92% of them seen just once.

The source of this sequence is a man between 18 and 29 years old with COVID-19, enrolled during active disease. What was sequenced was peripheral blood. The rearrangement joins TRBV10-1 to TRBJ2-2; perhaps TRBD1 as D (5 bases). This CDR3 is CASGIPGNGELFF. The DNA of the CDR3 is TGCGCCAGCGGTATACCAGGGAACGGGGAGCTGTTTTTT.